This TCR beta chain was obtained from a study of CD4 T cells in relation to SARS-CoV-2 and coronaviruses. Study-wide results and caveats: Each donor contributed either pre-pandemic or post-infection samples, not both.

Deep TCR-beta sequencing used DNA from uncultured naive and memory CD4+ T cells. TCRdb keeps only in-frame clones here, not all; method: immunoSEQ multiplex PCR. The table includes 60,000 to 80,000 clones, over 70% detected once. A word on this clone: No antigen is known for it.

Before the COVID-19 pandemic, during about 2010-2018, CD4+ T cells were taken from unexposed donors. V was pared by 0 bases and J by 4 bases, with 19 bases between. Germline CDR1 reads MDHEN; CDR2 reads SYDVKM. This CDR3 is 17 amino acids long. The chain is built from TRBV28 and TRBJ2-7; D call uncertain. This clonotype was sampled from a human donor in good health. Input material: memory CD4+ T cells from PBMCs. CDR3: CASSLWTGASLSYEQYF. The CDR3 DNA is TGTGCCAGCAGTTTATGGACTGGAGCCAGCCTGAGTTACGAGCAGTACTTC.